This T cell receptor beta chain emerged from a study of T cells in Graves' hyperthyroidism and ophthalmopathy. General study findings and limits: Onset of ophthalmopathy came a median around 7.1 months after the model predicted it. Most expanded thyroid clonotypes above 0.001 recurred in blood.

As concerns this clonotype: Its matching antigen is unknown.

Trimming took 1 base from V and 13 from J, leaving 13 bases between them. From germline, CDR1 is SEHNR and CDR2 FQNEAQ (reference sequence). The CDR3 has 12 amino acids. Researchers amplified the TCR beta CDR3 regions from RNA transcripts. TCR CDR3 underwent first-round RT-PCR with the HTBI primer set. TCRdb re-derived calls from the multiplex PCR reads in MiXCR, one entry per CDR3 protein. This table holds approximately 600,000 distinct CDR3 sequences, less than 25% found once. Clinical Activity Scores of at least 3, NOSPECS grades of at least 4 and durations under 3 months characterized ophthalmopathy patients.

This chain connects TRBV7-9 to TRBJ2-5; D not resolved. Sequenced input: blood. The TCR was taken from a man in his thirties or forties with Graves' ophthalmopathy. The DNA of the CDR3 is TGTGCCAGCAGCTTAGATGGCCGAACGTGGTACTTC. This gives the protein CASSLDGRTWYF. Full variable domain (rest looked up from reference TRBV7-9 and TRBJ2-5): DTGVSQNPRHKITKRGQNVTFRCDPISEHNRLYWYRQTLGQGPEFLTYFQNEAQLEKSRLLSDRFSAERPKGSFSTLEIQRTEQGDSAMYLCASSLDGRTWYFGPGTRLLVL.